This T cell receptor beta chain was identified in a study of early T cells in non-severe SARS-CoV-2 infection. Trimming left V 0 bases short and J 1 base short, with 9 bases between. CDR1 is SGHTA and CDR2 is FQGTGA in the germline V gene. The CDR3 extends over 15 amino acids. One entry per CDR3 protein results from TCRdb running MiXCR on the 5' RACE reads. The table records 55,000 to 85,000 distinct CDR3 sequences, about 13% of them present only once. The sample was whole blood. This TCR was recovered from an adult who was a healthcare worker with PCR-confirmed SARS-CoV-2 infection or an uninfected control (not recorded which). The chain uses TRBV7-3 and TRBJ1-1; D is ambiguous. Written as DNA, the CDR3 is TGTGCCAGCAGCTTAACCTCAAATTCGAACACTGAAGCTTTCTTT. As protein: CASSLTSNSNTEAFF.